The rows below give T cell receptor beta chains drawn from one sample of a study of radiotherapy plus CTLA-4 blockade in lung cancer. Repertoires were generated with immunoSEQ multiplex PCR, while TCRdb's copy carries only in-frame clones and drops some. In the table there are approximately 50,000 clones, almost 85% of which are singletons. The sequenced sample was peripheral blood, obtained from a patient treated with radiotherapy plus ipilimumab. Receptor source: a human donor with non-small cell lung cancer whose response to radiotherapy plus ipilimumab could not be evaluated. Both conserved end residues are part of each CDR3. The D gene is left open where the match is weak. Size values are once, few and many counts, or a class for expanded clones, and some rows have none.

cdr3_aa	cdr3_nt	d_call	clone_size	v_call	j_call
CASRDNTDTQYF	TGTGCCAGCAGGGACAACACAGATACGCAGTATTTT	NA	NA	TRBV9	TRBJ2-3
CASSLGPQDTQYF	TGTGCCAGCAGCCTGGGGCCACAAGATACGCAGTATTTT	NA	few	TRBV11-3	TRBJ2-3
CASSLGLAGGVRDTQYF	TGTGCCAGCAGCTTAGGGCTAGCGGGGGGAGTGAGAGATACGCAGTATTTT	TRBD2	NA	TRBV7-2	TRBJ2-3
CASSQSDRGLRGYTF	TGCGCCAGCAGCCAGTCGGACAGGGGGCTTCGGGGCTACACCTTC	TRBD1	many	TRBV4-3	TRBJ1-2
CASSSDSYGYTF	TGTGCCAGCAGCTCGGACAGTTATGGCTACACCTTC	NA	NA	TRBV7-2	TRBJ1-2
CASSFRDTVGYEGQYF	TGTGCCAGCAGCTTCCGGGACACGGTGGGCTACGAAGGGCAGTACTTC	NA	NA	TRBV13	TRBJ2-7
CASSTDRSNTGELFF	TGCGCCAGCAGCACCGACAGATCGAACACCGGGGAGCTGTTTTTT	NA	NA	TRBV5-1	TRBJ2-2
CASMAYSSNYEQYF	TGTGCCAGCATGGCTTATAGCAGTAACTACGAGCAGTACTTC	NA	NA	TRBV27	TRBJ2-7
CASSQDPSGGGDTQYF	TGCGCCAGCAGCCAAGATCCCAGCGGGGGTGGAGATACGCAGTATTTT	TRBD2	once	TRBV4-1	TRBJ2-3
CASSAGLAVNTGELFF	TGTGCCAGCAGCGCTGGACTAGCGGTTAACACCGGGGAGCTGTTTTTT	TRBD2	NA	TRBV9	TRBJ2-2
CASSIRQGREKLFF	TGTGCCAGCAGCATTCGACAGGGACGCGAAAAACTGTTTTTT	TRBD1	NA	TRBV7-6	TRBJ1-4
CASSLTSGFTGELFF	TGTGCCAGCAGTTTGACTAGCGGCTTCACCGGGGAGCTGTTTTTT	TRBD2	once	TRBV6-5	TRBJ2-2
CSSSQGQVSYEQYF	TGCTCCAGCAGCCAAGGACAGGTGAGCTACGAGCAGTACTTC	TRBD1	NA	TRBV4-3	TRBJ2-7
CASSQEGGTGNYGYTF	TGCGCCAGCAGCCAAGAAGGAGGTACAGGGAACTATGGCTACACCTTC	NA	many	TRBV4-1	TRBJ1-2
CASSVAGELFF	TGTGCCAGCAGCGTAGCTGGGGAGCTGTTTTTT	NA	NA	TRBV9	TRBJ2-2
CASSPDSVSYEQYF	TGCGCCAGCAGCCCCGACAGCGTCTCCTACGAGCAGTACTTC	NA	once	TRBV5-1	TRBJ2-7
CASSSGTGQIRSYEQYF	TGTGCCAGCAGTTCGGGTACAGGTCAGATACGCTCCTACGAGCAGTACTTC	NA	once	TRBV27	TRBJ2-7
CASRPGTGALDGYTF	TGTGCCAGCAGGCCTGGGACAGGGGCCCTAGATGGCTACACCTTC	TRBD1	NA	TRBV5-4	TRBJ1-2
CASSFTGSGSNQPQHF	TGTGCCAGCAGCTTTACAGGGAGTGGGAGCAATCAGCCCCAGCATTTT	NA	NA	TRBV11-2	TRBJ1-5
CASSLEGVGGGRSPLHF	TGCGCCAGCAGCTTGGAAGGCGTCGGGGGGGGTAGATCACCCCTCCACTTT	NA	once	TRBV5-1	TRBJ1-6
CASSPPALQDEQYF	TGTGCCAGCAGTCCCCCGGCACTCCAGGACGAGCAGTACTTC	NA	NA	TRBV2	TRBJ2-7
CASSLEGQSHYGYTF	TGTGCCAGCAGCTTAGAGGGACAGAGCCACTATGGCTACACCTTC	TRBD1	NA	TRBV11-2	TRBJ1-2
CASSLIAGGGTDTQYF	TGTGCCAGCAGCCTGATAGCGGGAGGGGGCACAGATACGCAGTATTTT	TRBD2	NA	TRBV28	TRBJ2-3
CASSPLLRIGTGVHEQYF	TGTGCCAGCTCACCGCTACTGCGAATTGGGACAGGGGTCCACGAGCAGTACTTC	TRBD1	once	TRBV18	TRBJ2-7
CASTGYYTDTQYF	TGTGCCAGCACCGGATACTACACAGATACGCAGTATTTT	NA	NA	TRBV6-1	TRBJ2-3
CASSEEGRGADTQYF	TGTGCCAGCAGTGAAGAGGGCAGGGGTGCAGATACGCAGTATTTT	NA	few	TRBV6-1	TRBJ2-3
CASSPEVRGSYEQYF	TGTGCCAGCAGCCCAGAGGTCAGGGGATCCTACGAGCAGTACTTC	NA	NA	TRBV7-8	TRBJ2-7
CASSLGGTSGVWQYF	TGTGCCAGCAGCTTAGGGGGGACTAGCGGGGTCTGGCAGTACTTC	TRBD2	NA	TRBV7-2	TRBJ2-7
CASSYVSAGPSYEQYF	TGTGCCAGCAGTTACGTCTCCGCGGGTCCCTCCTACGAGCAGTACTTC	NA	NA	TRBV6-5	TRBJ2-7
CASSPQPGTGELFF	TGTGCCAGCAGCCCCCAACCGGGTACCGGGGAGCTGTTTTTT	NA	few	TRBV14	TRBJ2-2
CASSSTSGPYEQYF	TGTGCCAGCAGCTCGACTAGCGGTCCCTACGAGCAGTACTTC	TRBD2	NA	TRBV7-2	TRBJ2-7
CASTPPGLAGGGAYNEQFF	TGTGCCAGCACCCCCCCGGGACTAGCGGGAGGGGGGGCTTACAATGAGCAGTTCTTC	TRBD2	NA	TRBV28	TRBJ2-1
CASSQGQGGNTEAFF	TGTGCCAGCAGCCAGGGACAGGGTGGTAACACTGAAGCTTTCTTT	TRBD1	NA	TRBV11-3	TRBJ1-1
CASSERFPYPGELAQYF	TGTGCCAGCAGTGAGAGGTTTCCCTACCCGGGAGAATTAGCGCAGTACTTC	NA	NA	TRBV2	TRBJ2-7
CAWSDAVNTEAFF	TGTGCCTGGAGTGATGCAGTCAACACTGAAGCTTTCTTT	NA	few	TRBV30	TRBJ1-1
CASNMIPGQGTEAFF	TGTGCCAGCAACATGATCCCCGGACAGGGGACTGAAGCTTTCTTT	TRBD1	NA	TRBV5-5	TRBJ1-1
CASKLAEATDTQYF	TGTGCCAGCAAGCTAGCGGAGGCCACAGATACGCAGTATTTT	TRBD2	NA	TRBV7-2	TRBJ2-3
CASRSAGASEKLFF	TGTGCCAGCAGATCCGCAGGGGCCAGTGAAAAACTGTTTTTT	NA	NA	TRBV28	TRBJ1-4
CASSQDPLTSGGANEQFF	TGCGCCAGCAGCCAAGACCCCCTCACTAGCGGGGGGGCCAATGAGCAGTTCTTC	TRBD2	NA	TRBV4-3	TRBJ2-1
CASSFFGENYEQYF	TGCGCCAGCAGCTTCTTTGGGGAGAACTACGAGCAGTACTTC	NA	NA	TRBV5-1	TRBJ2-7
CASSLTDQGYTF	TGTGCCAGCAGCCTGACAGATCAGGGCTACACCTTC	NA	NA	TRBV7-9	TRBJ1-2
CASLRPGQGEDGYTF	TGTGCCAGCCTCCGACCGGGACAGGGTGAGGATGGCTACACCTTC	TRBD1	NA	TRBV2	TRBJ1-2
CASSPGQGGTQYF	TGTGCCAGCAGCCCTGGCCAGGGAGGGACCCAGTACTTC	NA	NA	TRBV7-2	TRBJ2-5
CASSGSGMDQPQHF	TGTGCCAGCAGTGGCTCAGGGATGGACCAGCCCCAGCATTTT	NA	few	TRBV2	TRBJ1-5
CASSYRGLENTEAFF	TGCGCCAGCAGCTATCGAGGGTTAGAGAACACTGAAGCTTTCTTT	NA	NA	TRBV5-1	TRBJ1-1
CASSQDRSGSYEQYF	TGCGCCAGCAGCCAAGATCGGAGCGGCTCCTACGAGCAGTACTTC	NA	once	TRBV4-1	TRBJ2-7
CATDGPGTDTQYF	TGTGCCACCGATGGGCCGGGGACAGATACGCAGTATTTT	NA	NA	TRBV10-3	TRBJ2-3
CASSLRQAADTQYF	TGTGCCAGCAGCTTGCGACAGGCGGCGGATACGCAGTATTTT	NA	NA	TRBV5-4	TRBJ2-3
CAWSVSGYEQYF	TGTGCCTGGAGTGTCTCAGGCTACGAGCAGTACTTC	NA	few	TRBV30	TRBJ2-7
CASSLGTGSAEAFF	TGTGCCAGCAGCCTTGGGACAGGGAGCGCTGAAGCTTTCTTT	TRBD1	NA	TRBV9	TRBJ1-1
CASSLTVEANTSF	TGTGCCAGCAGCTTAACGGTCGAGGCAAATACTTCCTTC	NA	once	TRBV7-2	TRBJ1-2
CAISSGVAGELFF	TGTGCCATCAGTTCAGGGGTGGCCGGGGAGCTGTTTTTT	NA	NA	TRBV10-3	TRBJ2-2
CASSWDRGRGGYTF	TGCGCCAGCAGCTGGGACAGGGGGCGAGGTGGCTACACCTTC	TRBD1	NA	TRBV5-1	TRBJ1-2
CASSEDSYSNQPQHF	TGTGCCAGCAGTGAAGACTCTTATAGCAATCAGCCCCAGCATTTT	NA	NA	TRBV2	TRBJ1-5
CAISDDRGGRNTIYF	TGTGCCATCAGTGATGACAGGGGGGGACGGAACACCATATATTTT	TRBD1	NA	TRBV10-3	TRBJ1-3
CASSLGGYEQYF	TGTGCCAGCAGCCTCGGGGGCTACGAGCAGTACTTC	NA	NA	TRBV2	TRBJ2-7
CASSSPPGAASTDTQYF	TGTGCCAGCAGTTCCCCCCCAGGAGCGGCTAGCACAGATACGCAGTATTTT	NA	NA	TRBV28	TRBJ2-3
CASSPRASGRAGEQFF	TGTGCCAGCAGCCCCCGGGCTAGCGGGAGGGCCGGTGAGCAGTTCTTC	TRBD2	NA	TRBV5-8	TRBJ2-1
CASSLGYVTEAFF	TGTGCCAGCAGCTTGGGCTATGTCACTGAAGCTTTCTTT	NA	NA	TRBV5-4	TRBJ1-1